The clone carrying this TCR beta chain was counted between two and nine times. This specimen belongs to a study of cytomegalovirus exposure and HLA in healthy donors. The PCR was carried out with 60 Vbeta primers and 13 Jbeta primers. Using immunoSEQ multiplex PCR, the repertoire was profiled, and TCRdb retains in-frame clones only, with some absent. Among some 71,000 clones listed, around 70% were seen once. The clonotype was recovered from a woman younger than 45 in good health and CMV-seropositive. The material sequenced was PBMCs.

The DNA for the CDR3 is TGTGCCAGCAGCTATACAGGGATTCAGGCTTACTACGAGCAGTACTTC. It specifies CASSYTGIQAYYEQYF. V is TRBV6-6 and J is TRBJ2-7, with D perhaps matching TRBD1 (6 bases). The CDR3 has 16 residues. V lost 6 bases, J lost 3 bases, and 21 bases lay in between. Germline V gives CDR1 MNHNY, CDR2 SVGAGI (reference sequence).